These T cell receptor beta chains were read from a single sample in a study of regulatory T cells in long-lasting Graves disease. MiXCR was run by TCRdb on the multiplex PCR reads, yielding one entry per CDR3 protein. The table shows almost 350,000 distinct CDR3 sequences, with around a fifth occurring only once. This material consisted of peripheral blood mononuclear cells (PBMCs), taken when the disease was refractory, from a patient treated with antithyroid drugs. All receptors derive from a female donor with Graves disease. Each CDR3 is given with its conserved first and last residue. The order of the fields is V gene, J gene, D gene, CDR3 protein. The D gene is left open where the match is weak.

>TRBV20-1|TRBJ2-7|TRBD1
CSAGDSPSYEQYF
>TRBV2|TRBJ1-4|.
CASSQTGGGESEKLFF
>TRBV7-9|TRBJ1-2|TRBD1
CASSPPGTGIYGYTF
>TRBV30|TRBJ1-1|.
CAWSSGGNQAFF
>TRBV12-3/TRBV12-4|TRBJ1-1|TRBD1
CASSKGQGWTEAFF
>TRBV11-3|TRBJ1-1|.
CASATEGADTEAFF
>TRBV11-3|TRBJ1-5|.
CASTDGIQPLSNQPQHF
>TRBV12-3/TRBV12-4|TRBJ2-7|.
CASSKGAAYEQYF
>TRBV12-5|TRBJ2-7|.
CASGQGISYEQYF
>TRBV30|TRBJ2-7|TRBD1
CAWSADRGPYEQYF
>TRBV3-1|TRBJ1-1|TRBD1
CASSQGQGHMNTEAFF
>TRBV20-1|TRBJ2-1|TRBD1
CSASRFSGTVRNEQFF
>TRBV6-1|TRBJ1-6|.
CASSRFSYNSPLHF
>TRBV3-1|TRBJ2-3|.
CASSQELLLRGTDTQYF
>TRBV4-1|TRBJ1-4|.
CASSQGRATNEKLFF
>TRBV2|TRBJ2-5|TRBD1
CASTQGATAIRTQYF
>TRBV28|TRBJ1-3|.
CASSLLSGLRSGNTIYF
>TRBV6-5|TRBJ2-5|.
CASSSSGSGRGETQYF
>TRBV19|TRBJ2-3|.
CASSIANSPDTQYF
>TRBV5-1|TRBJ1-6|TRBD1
CASSLQGFNSPLHF
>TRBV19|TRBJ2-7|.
CASSILGAVEQYF
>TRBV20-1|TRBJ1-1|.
CSAPRQGPMNTEAFF
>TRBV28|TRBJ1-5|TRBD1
CASSLLSGGNQPQHF
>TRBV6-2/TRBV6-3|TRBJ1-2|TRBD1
CASSGPGQGAGYTF
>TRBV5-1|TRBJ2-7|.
CASRRTASEHVYEQYF
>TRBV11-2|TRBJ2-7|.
CASSLDHREADEQYF
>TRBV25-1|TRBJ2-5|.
CASSDGYFRDTETQYF
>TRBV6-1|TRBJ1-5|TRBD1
CASIPRTGWNQPQHF
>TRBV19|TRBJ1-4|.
CASSTGTILTNEKLFF
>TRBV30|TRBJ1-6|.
CAWSVEQSRISPLHF
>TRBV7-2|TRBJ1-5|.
CASSTTGGVNQPQHF
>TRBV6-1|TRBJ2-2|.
CASRDDGYTGELFF
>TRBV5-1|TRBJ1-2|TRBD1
CASSLGQGSVIWYGYTF
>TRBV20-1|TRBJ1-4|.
CSARDVQAGGEKLFF
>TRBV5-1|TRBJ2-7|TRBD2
CASSPGLAVSSYEQYF
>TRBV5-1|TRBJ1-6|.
CASSSRDTINSPLHF
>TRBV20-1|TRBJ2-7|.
CSARVGTPEQYF
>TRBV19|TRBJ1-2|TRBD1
CASTIVRRDRGQNGYTF
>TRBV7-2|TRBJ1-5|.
CASRGQTHSNQPQHF
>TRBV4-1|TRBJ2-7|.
CASSQAPRTLYEQYF
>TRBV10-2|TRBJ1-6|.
CASSEGGLNSPLHF
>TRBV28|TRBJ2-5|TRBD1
CASRLQGEGGETQYF
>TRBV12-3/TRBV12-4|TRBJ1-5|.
CASRTGTQRGNQPQHF